This T cell receptor (beta chain) emerged from a study of PD-1 blockade in classical Hodgkin lymphoma. Study-level information: Once every 2 weeks, patients received intravenous nivolumab at 3 mg/kg.

On this clone: Antigen unknown.

Study-wide results and limits: Nivolumab initiation under 1 year post-ASCT meant exclusion.

All trial patients relapsed after autologous stem cell transplantation. Germline assignment: CDR1 SGHKS and CDR2 YYEKEE (reference sequence). The V and J ends lost 0 bases and 8 bases respectively, with 14 bases between them. The CDR3 runs 15 residues. Generated by immunoSEQ multiplex PCR, the TCRdb table keeps only in-frame clones and is missing some. The sample lists over 45,000 clones; about two thirds were seen once. The rearrangement links TRBV5-5 to TRBJ2-2; the D call may be TRBD1 or TRBD2 (5 bases each). The origin of this receptor is a human donor with classical Hodgkin lymphoma. The sample was peripheral blood mononuclear cells (PBMCs), taken before the second cycle of nivolumab. CDR3 sequence reads: CASSLEVRENGELFF. CDR3 in DNA: TGTGCCAGCAGCTTGGAGGTCAGGGAGAATGGGGAGCTGTTTTTT.